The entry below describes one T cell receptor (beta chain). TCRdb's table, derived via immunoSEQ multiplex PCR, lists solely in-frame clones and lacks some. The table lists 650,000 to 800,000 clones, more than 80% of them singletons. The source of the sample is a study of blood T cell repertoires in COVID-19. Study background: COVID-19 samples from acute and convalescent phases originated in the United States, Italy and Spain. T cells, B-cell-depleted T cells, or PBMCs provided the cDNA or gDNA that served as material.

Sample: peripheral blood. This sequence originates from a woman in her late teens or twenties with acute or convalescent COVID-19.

This chain's CDR3 is CASSQTGGRGNQPQHF. CDR3 coding DNA: TGTGCCAGCAGTCAAACAGGGGGCCGGGGCAATCAGCCCCAGCATTTT. This sequence joins TRBV6-6 and TRBJ1-5, with TRBD1 matching over 9 bases. Unmatched junction bases numbered 7, after V lost 5 bases and J lost 2 bases. The length of the CDR3 is 16 residues. Germline V gene data show CDR1 as MNHNY and CDR2 as SVGAGI (reference sequence).